This T cell receptor (beta chain) was recovered during a study of identical twins. General study points: Invariant MAIT and iNKT cells may have partly biased zero-insertion analyses. Conclusions rested on cross-sectional statistics rather than following the same donors. Reduced insertions were recorded for abundant cord blood beta clonotypes, with no such pattern in memory repertoires.

TCRdb re-derived calls from the 5' RACE reads in MiXCR, one entry per CDR3 protein. The repertoire holds a few hundred thousand distinct CDR3 sequences, with around 20% as singletons. Concerning this clonotype itself: Its antigen is undetermined.

This clonotype was sampled from a man between 50 and 59 years old in good health. The specimen was naive T cells sorted from blood.

DNA of the CDR3: TGTGCCAGCAGAAATGGACAACCGAACACTGAAGCTTTCTTT. This translates into CASRNGQPNTEAFF. This sequence joins TRBV5-5 and TRBJ1-1; perhaps TRBD1 as D (5 bases). Germline CDR1 is SGHKS and CDR2 is YYEKEE (reference sequence). CDR3 length equals 14 residues. V was pared by 5 bases and J by 1 base, with 12 bases between.